This is a list of T cell receptor beta chains from one sample in a study of metastatic and nonmetastatic thyroid tumors. TCRdb redid the clone calls on the PCR reads using MiXCR. The table has 30,000 to 40,000 clones, approximately 15% seen once; the top ten hold 6.9%. Sequencing input: blood. These receptors were obtained from a female donor with papillary thyroid cancer or a benign thyroid nodule (not recorded which). Some clones in this sample may be carry-over from other donors' samples. The CDR3 runs from the conserved cysteine through the conserved F or W. D genes are given only for firm matches. Clone size appears in some rows only: once, few, many, or a class for an expanded clone.

j_call,clone_size,d_call,v_call,cdr3_nt,cdr3_aa
TRBJ1-1,many,TRBD1,TRBV7-2,TGTGCCAGCAGCTCCCGGACAGGGGGAGACACTGAGGCTTTCTTT,CASSSRTGGDTEAFF
TRBJ2-5,few,TRBD2,TRBV27,TGTGCCAGCAGTACCCGACTAGCGGGACCCCTCCAAGAGACCCAGTACTTC,CASSTRLAGPLQETQYF
TRBJ2-5,few,-,TRBV10-3,TGTGCCATCAGTGAGGAGGTCGTTGAGACCCAGTACTTC,CAISEEVVETQYF
TRBJ2-1,many,TRBD1,TRBV25-1,TGTGCCAGCAGTGAATATGGGGGGCGGCAGGGGGCCAATGAGCAGTTCTTC,CASSEYGGRQGANEQFF
TRBJ2-7,-,-,TRBV6-2/TRBV6-3,TGTGCCAGCAGTCTGCCCTACGAGCAGTACTTC,CASSLPYEQYF
TRBJ1-6,-,TRBD1,TRBV20-1,TGCAGTGCTTCCGAGGGGGCAGGGAGTTCACCCCTCCACTTT,CSASEGAGSSPLHF
TRBJ2-1,medium-sized,-,TRBV20-1,TGCAGTGCTAGAGATAAAAAGGCCCACTACAATGAGCAGTTCTTC,CSARDKKAHYNEQFF
TRBJ1-2,-,TRBD1,TRBV6-1,TGTGCCAGCAGTCTTCAGGGGGCGAACGTCTACACCTTC,CASSLQGANVYTF
TRBJ2-3,many,-,TRBV6-2/TRBV6-3,TGTGCCAGCAGTTACCCCTCCAAAGGTGGGAGCGGCACAGATACGCAGTATTTT,CASSYPSKGGSGTDTQYF
TRBJ1-6,many,TRBD1,TRBV20-1,TGCAGTGCTGATGACCGGGACAGGTCCAATTCACCCCTCCACTTT,CSADDRDRSNSPLHF
TRBJ2-7,few,-,TRBV6-1,TGTGCCAGCGGGCGGGAAGGGGGTTCCTACGAGCAGTACTTC,CASGREGGSYEQYF
TRBJ2-5,-,-,TRBV20-1,TGCAGTGCTAGAACTGGACTAAGGGACAACCAAGAGACCCAGTACTTC,CSARTGLRDNQETQYF
TRBJ2-2,-,-,TRBV5-1,TGCGCCAGCATCTTGGTGTCAGGGACTGGCGGAGAGCTGTTTTTT,CASILVSGTGGELFF
TRBJ2-4,few,TRBD2,TRBV28,TGTGCCAGCAGTTTGGGGACTAGTATTCAGTACTTC,CASSLGTSIQYF
TRBJ2-7,many,TRBD2,TRBV11-1,TGTGCCAGCAGCGGAATTAGAGTCTTTGGGACTAGCGCTCAGCAGTACTTC,CASSGIRVFGTSAQQYF
TRBJ1-2,many,-,TRBV6-2/TRBV6-3,TGTGCCACCCATTCCCGAGGCCTGGAAGGCTACACCTTC,CATHSRGLEGYTF
TRBJ2-1,many,TRBD2,TRBV5-4,TGTGCCAGCAGTCCCCGTCGGCTAGCGGGAGGCAATGAGCAGTTCTTC,CASSPRRLAGGNEQFF
TRBJ2-5,few,TRBD2,TRBV15,TGTGCCACCAGCGGCGGGCAGCCGGGACTAGCGGAGACCCAGTACTTC,CATSGGQPGLAETQYF
TRBJ1-2,many,-,TRBV4-1,TGCGCCAGCAGCCCAGCTCAGGTTAACAACTATGGCTACACCTTC,CASSPAQVNNYGYTF
TRBJ2-7,medium-sized,-,TRBV12-3/TRBV12-4,TGTGCCAGCAGCACCGGTTACGAGCAGTACTTC,CASSTGYEQYF
TRBJ2-2,many,TRBD2,TRBV6-4,TGTGCCAGCAGCAGCGGGAGAGGGGAGCTGTTTTTT,CASSSGRGELFF
TRBJ1-1,many,-,TRBV27,TGTGCCAGCAGTTTATTCGGACGGACGGGGATGAACACTGAAGCTTTCTTT,CASSLFGRTGMNTEAFF
TRBJ2-7,-,-,TRBV6-1,TGTGCCAGCAGTGCTATGGGTACGTCCTACGAGCAGTACTTC,CASSAMGTSYEQYF
TRBJ1-4,many,-,TRBV10-2,TGCGCCAGCAGTAGAAGAGAAATTAATGAAAAACTGTTTTTT,CASSRREINEKLFF
TRBJ2-3,few,-,TRBV28,TGTGCCAGCAGTTCCCGGGTGGGGGCAGATACGCAGTATTTT,CASSSRVGADTQYF
TRBJ1-1,many,-,TRBV20-1,TGCAGTGCTAGAGGCCCGAACACTGAAGCTTTCTTT,CSARGPNTEAFF
TRBJ1-1,many,-,TRBV6-1,TGTGCCAGCAGGGTCGGACGGCCGAACACTGAAGCTCTCTTT,CASRVGRPNTEALF
TRBJ1-5,many,TRBD1,TRBV10-3,TGTGCCATCAGTGAAGGTATCGGGACAGGCAATCAGCCCCAGCATTTT,CAISEGIGTGNQPQHF
TRBJ2-2,many,TRBD2,TRBV5-4,TGTGCCAGCAGCTCTACTAGCGCTAACACCGGGGAGCTGTTTTTT,CASSSTSANTGELFF
TRBJ1-3,few,-,TRBV28,TGTGCCAGCAGCTCTAACATTGCTGGGGGAAACACCATATATTTT,CASSSNIAGGNTIYF
TRBJ1-6,few,-,TRBV6-1,TGTGCCAGCAGTGACGCAGGACCCCTCAACTTT,CASSDAGPLNF
TRBJ1-6,few,-,TRBV6-1,TGTGCCAGCAGACCCCACAAGGTCGTGGATAATTCACCCCTCCACTTT,CASRPHKVVDNSPLHF
TRBJ1-1,many,-,TRBV20-1,TGCAGTGGGTCCCGACAGATGAACACTGAAGCTTTCTTT,CSGSRQMNTEAFF
TRBJ1-1,-,-,TRBV12-3/TRBV12-4,TGTGCCAGCAGTTTATCAGTGGGGAACACTGAAGCTTTCTTT,CASSLSVGNTEAFF
TRBJ1-1,many,-,TRBV19,TGTGCCAGTAGTATTACGAAGAACACTGAAGCTTTCTTT,CASSITKNTEAFF
TRBJ2-1,many,TRBD2,TRBV7-8,TGTGCCAGCAGCACTAGCGGGAGTACCCCTAATGAGCAGTTCTTC,CASSTSGSTPNEQFF
TRBJ2-2,many,-,TRBV19,TGTGCCAGTAGTCTGCGTACGGACACCGGGGAGCTGTTTTTT,CASSLRTDTGELFF
TRBJ1-1,many,-,TRBV5-4,TGTGCCAGCAGCTTGGGGTGGGGAATGACGGATCCGAACACTGAAGCTTTCTTT,CASSLGWGMTDPNTEAFF
TRBJ2-5,-,TRBD1,TRBV11-1,TGTGCCAGCAGCCCCCGGGACAGGGGGGCCGAGACCCAGTACTTC,CASSPRDRGAETQYF
TRBJ2-3,few,-,TRBV6-1,TGTGCCAGCAGTGAGGTGGAAGGCAGCGGTTCGCGTGATACGCAGTACTTT,CASSEVEGSGSRDTQYF
TRBJ2-1,many,-,TRBV19,TGTGCCAGTTGGGGCCCCAATGAGCAGTTCTTC,CASWGPNEQFF
TRBJ2-7,-,TRBD2,TRBV6-6,TGTGCCAGCAGTTACGTATTGGGAGGGAAAAACGAGCAGTACTTC,CASSYVLGGKNEQYF
TRBJ1-2,many,TRBD1,TRBV7-6,TGTGCCAGCAGCTTAGAGACAGGGGGCGTCTATGGCTACACCTTC,CASSLETGGVYGYTF
TRBJ1-5,many,-,TRBV5-1,TGCGCCAGCAGCTACGCAACGGGCAGCAATCAGCCCCAGCATTTT,CASSYATGSNQPQHF
TRBJ2-7,many,TRBD2,TRBV6-2/TRBV6-3,TGTGCCAGCAGTTTAGCTAGCGGGAACTTTTACGAGCAGTACTTC,CASSLASGNFYEQYF
TRBJ2-1,many,-,TRBV20-1,TGCAGTGCGGAGCTAGCGAAAACTTACAATGAGCAGTTCTTC,CSAELAKTYNEQFF
TRBJ2-5,many,-,TRBV4-1,TGCGCCAGCAGCCAAGAGACAAGGGCCCGCGAGACCCAGTACTTC,CASSQETRARETQYF
TRBJ1-5,many,-,TRBV6-1,TGTGCCAGCAGCCAGGGAAATAGCAATCAGCCCCAGCATTTT,CASSQGNSNQPQHF
TRBJ2-2,-,-,TRBV11-3,TGTGCCAGCAGCGGGGAGCTGTTTTTT,CASSGELFF